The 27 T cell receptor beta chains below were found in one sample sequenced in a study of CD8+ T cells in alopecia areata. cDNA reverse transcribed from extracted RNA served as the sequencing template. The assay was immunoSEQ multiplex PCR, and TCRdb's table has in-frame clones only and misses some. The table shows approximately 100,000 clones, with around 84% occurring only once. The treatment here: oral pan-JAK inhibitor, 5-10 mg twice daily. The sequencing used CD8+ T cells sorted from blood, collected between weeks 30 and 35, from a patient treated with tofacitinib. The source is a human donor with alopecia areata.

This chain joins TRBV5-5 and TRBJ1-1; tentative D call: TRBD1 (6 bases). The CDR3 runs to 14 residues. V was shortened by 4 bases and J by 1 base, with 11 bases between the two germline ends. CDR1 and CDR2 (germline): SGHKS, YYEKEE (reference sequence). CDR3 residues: CASSEQGRNTEAFF. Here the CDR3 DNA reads TGTGCCAGCAGCGAACAGGGCCGGAACACTGAAGCTTTCTTT.

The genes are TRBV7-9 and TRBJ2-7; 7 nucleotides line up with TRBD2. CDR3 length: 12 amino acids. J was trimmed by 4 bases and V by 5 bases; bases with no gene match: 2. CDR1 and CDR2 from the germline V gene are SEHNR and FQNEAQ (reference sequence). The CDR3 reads CASSPSGYEQYF. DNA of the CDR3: TGTGCCAGCAGCCCTAGCGGTTACGAGCAGTACTTC.

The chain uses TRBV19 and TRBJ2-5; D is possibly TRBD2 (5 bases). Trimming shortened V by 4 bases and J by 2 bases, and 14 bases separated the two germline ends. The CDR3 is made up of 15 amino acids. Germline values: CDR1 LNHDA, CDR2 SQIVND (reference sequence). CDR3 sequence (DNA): TGTGCCAGTAGTACAATGACTACCAGACAAGAGACCCAGTACTTC. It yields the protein CASSTMTTRQETQYF.

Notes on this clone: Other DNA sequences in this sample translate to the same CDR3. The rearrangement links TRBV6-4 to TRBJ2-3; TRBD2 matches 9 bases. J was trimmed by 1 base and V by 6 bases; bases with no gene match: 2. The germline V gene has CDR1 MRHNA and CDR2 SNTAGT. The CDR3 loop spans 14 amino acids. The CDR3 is CASSERGGTDTQYF. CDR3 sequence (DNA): TGTGCCAGCAGCGAGCGGGGGGGCACAGATACGCAGTATTTT.

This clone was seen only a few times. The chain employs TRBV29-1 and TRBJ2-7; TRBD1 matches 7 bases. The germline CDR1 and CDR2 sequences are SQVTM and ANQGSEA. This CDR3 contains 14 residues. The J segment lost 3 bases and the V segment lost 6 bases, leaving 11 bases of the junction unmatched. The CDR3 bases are TGCAGCGTAGAGATCAGGGGGATCCTCTACGAGCAGTACTTC. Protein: CSVEIRGILYEQYF.

DNA for the CDR3: TGTGCCAGCAGCCCAAACCGCCGAGATACGCAGTATTTT. This gives the protein CASSPNRRDTQYF. V is TRBV7-3 and J is TRBJ2-3; D uncertain. Germline CDR1 is SGHTA and CDR2 is FQGTGA. The V end was cut by 5 bases, the J end by 5 bases, with 11 bases between. There are 13 residues in the CDR3. Full variable domain (outside the CDR3, taken from reference TRBV7-3 and TRBJ2-3): GAGVSQTPSNKVTEKGKYVELRCDPISGHTALYWYRQSLGQGPEFLIYFQGTGAADDSGLPNDRFFAVRPEGSVSTLKIQRTERGDSAVYLCASSPNRRDTQYFGPGTRLTVL.

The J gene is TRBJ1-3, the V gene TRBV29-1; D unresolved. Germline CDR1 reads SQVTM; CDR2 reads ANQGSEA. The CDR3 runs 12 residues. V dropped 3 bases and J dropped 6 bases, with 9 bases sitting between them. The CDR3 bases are TGCAGCGTTGATGCCGGGATAAACACCATATATTTT. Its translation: CSVDAGINTIYF.

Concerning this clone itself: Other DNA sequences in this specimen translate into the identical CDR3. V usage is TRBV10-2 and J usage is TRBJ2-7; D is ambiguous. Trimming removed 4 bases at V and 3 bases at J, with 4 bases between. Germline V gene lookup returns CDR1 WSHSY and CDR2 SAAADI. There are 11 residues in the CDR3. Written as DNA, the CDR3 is TGCGCCAGCAGTGGCAGCTACGAGCAGTACTTC. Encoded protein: CASSGSYEQYF.

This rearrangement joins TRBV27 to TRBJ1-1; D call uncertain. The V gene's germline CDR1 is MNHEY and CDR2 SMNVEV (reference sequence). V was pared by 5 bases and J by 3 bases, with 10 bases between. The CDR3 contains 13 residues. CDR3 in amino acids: CASSVLGYTEAFF. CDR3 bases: TGTGCCAGCAGTGTCCTGGGGTACACTGAAGCTTTCTTT.

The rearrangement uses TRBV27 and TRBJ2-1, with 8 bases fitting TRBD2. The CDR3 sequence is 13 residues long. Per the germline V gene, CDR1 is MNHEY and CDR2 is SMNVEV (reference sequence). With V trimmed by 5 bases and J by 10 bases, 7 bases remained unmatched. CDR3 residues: CASSPGGVSEQFF. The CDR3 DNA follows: TGTGCCAGCAGTCCCGGGGGGGTATCCGAGCAGTTCTTC.

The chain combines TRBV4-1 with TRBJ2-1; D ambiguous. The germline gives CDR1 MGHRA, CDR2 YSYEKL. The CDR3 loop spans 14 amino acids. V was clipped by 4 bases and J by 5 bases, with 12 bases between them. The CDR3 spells CASSPREQHNEQFF. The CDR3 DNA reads TGCGCCAGCAGCCCCCGTGAGCAGCACAATGAGCAGTTCTTC.

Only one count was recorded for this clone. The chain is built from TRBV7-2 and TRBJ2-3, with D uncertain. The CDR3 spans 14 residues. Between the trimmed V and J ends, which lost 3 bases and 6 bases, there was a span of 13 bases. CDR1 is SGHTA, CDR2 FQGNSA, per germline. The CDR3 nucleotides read TGTGCCAGCAGCTTTATAGGGATAATTGATACGCAGTATTTT. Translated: CASSFIGIIDTQYF.

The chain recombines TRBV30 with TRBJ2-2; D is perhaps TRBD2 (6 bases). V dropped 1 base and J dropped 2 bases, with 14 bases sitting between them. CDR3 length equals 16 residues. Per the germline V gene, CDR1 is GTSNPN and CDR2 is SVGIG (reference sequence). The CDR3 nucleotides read TGTGCCTGGAGTGGGCGACGGGAGCTCAACACCGGGGAGCTGTTTTTT. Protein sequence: CAWSGRRELNTGELFF.

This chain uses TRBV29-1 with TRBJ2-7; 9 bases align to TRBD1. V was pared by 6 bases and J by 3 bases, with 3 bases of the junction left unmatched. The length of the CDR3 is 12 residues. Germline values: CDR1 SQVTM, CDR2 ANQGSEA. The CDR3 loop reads CSVEGQGYEQYF. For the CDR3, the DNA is TGCAGCGTGGAGGGACAGGGCTACGAGCAGTACTTC.

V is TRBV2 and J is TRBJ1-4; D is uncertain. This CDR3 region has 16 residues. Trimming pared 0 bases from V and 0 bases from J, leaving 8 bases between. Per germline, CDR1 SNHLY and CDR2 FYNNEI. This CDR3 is CASSEAQGTTNEKLFF. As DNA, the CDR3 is TGTGCCAGCAGTGAAGCGCAAGGGACAACTAATGAAAAACTGTTTTTT.

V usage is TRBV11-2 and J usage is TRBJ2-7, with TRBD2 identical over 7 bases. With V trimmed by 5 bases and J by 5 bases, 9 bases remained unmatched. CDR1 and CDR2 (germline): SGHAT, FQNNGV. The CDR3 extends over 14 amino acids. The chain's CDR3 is CASSPGGYWDEQYF. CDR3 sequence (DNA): TGTGCCAGCAGCCCCGGGGGGTACTGGGACGAGCAGTACTTC.

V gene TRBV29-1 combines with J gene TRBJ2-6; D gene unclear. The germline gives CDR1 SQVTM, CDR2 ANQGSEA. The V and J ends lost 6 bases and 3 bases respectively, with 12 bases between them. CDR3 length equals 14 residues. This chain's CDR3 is CSVVRLDGANVLTF. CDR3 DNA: TGCAGCGTCGTAAGGTTAGATGGGGCCAACGTCCTGACTTTC.

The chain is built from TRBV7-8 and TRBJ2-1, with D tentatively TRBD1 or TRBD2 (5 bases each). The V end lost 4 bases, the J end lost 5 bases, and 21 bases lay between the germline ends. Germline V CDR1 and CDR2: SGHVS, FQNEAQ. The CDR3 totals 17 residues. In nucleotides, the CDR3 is TGTGCCAGCAGCTCCGATCCAGGGAAAAGGACTCACAATGAGCAGTTCTTC. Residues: CASSSDPGKRTHNEQFF.

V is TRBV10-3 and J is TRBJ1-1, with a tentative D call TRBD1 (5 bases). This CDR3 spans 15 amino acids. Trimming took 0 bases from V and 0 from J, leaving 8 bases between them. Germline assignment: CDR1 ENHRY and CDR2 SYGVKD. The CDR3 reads CAISESGTVNTEAFF. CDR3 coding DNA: TGTGCCATCAGTGAGTCGGGGACGGTGAACACTGAAGCTTTCTTT.

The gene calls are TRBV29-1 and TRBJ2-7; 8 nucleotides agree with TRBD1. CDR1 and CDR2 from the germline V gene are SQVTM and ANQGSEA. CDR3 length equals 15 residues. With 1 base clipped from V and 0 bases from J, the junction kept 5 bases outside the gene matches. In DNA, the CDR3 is TGCAGCGTTGAAGGGACAGGGTTACGCTCCTACGAGCAGTACTTC. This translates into CSVEGTGLRSYEQYF.

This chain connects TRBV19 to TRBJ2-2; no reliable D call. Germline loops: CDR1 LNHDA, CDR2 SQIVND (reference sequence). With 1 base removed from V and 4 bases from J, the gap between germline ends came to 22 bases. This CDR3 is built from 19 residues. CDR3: CASSIVVGGTSHVTGELFF. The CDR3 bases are TGTGCCAGTAGTATAGTTGTCGGCGGCACGAGTCATGTCACCGGGGAGCTGTTTTTT.

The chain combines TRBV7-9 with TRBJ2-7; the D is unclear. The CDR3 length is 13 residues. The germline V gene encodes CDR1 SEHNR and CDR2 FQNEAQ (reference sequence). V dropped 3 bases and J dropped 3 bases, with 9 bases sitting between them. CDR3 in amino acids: CASSFTEDYEQYF. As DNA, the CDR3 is TGTGCCAGCAGCTTTACGGAAGACTACGAGCAGTACTTC.

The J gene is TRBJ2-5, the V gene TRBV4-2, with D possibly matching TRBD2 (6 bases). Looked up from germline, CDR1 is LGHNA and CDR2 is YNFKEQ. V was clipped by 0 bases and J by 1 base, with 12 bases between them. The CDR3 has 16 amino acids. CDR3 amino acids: CASSQEGDSIQETQYF. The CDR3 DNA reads TGTGCCAGCAGCCAAGAAGGGGACTCAATCCAAGAGACCCAGTACTTC.

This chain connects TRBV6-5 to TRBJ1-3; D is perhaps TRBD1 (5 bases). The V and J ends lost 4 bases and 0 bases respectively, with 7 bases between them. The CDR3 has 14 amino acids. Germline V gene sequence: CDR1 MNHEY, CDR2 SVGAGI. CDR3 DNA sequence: TGTGCCAGCAGTTTGGGGCACTCTGGAAACACCATATATTTT. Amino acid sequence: CASSLGHSGNTIYF.

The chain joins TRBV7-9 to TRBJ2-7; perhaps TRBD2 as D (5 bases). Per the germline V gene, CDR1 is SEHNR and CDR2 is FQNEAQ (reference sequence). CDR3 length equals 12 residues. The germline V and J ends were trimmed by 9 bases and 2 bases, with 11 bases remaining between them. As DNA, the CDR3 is TGTGCCAGTCCAGACGGGACCTACGAGCAGTACTTC. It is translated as CASPDGTYEQYF.

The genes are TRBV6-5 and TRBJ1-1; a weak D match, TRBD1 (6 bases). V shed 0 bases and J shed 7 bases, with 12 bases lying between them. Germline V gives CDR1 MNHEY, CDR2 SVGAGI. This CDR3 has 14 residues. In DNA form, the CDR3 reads TGTGCCAGCAGTTACTCGGGGCAGGGGATTGAAGCTTTCTTT. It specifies CASSYSGQGIEAFF.

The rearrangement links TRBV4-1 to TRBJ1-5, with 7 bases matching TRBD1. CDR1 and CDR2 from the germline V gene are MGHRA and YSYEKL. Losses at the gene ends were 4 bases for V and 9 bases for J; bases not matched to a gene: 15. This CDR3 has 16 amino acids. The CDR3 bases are TGCGCCAGCAGCCGATACAGGGGTCTGGGTGTAAGGCCCCAGCATTTT. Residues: CASSRYRGLGVRPQHF.